This T cell receptor (beta chain) is from a study of blood T cell repertoires in COVID-19. About the study: The samples span acute and convalescent COVID-19 from the United States, Italy and Spain. Sources were T cells, B-cell-depleted T cells, or PBMCs; the material itself was cDNA or gDNA.

Germline V CDR1 and CDR2: KGHSH, LQKENI. CDR3 size: 15 residues. V was trimmed by 0 bases and J by 6 bases, leaving 9 bases between them. Original analysis: How many nucleated cells were present was estimated from reference gene primer amplification. Assay used: immunoSEQ multiplex PCR; TCRdb lists only in-frame clones, some missing. The V and J calls and the clone size are those of that table, but D and trimming were determined from the DNA. The table includes about 76,000 clones, approximately 90% detected once. This clonotype was obtained from a man aged 30 to 45 with acute or convalescent COVID-19. The chain combines TRBV18 with TRBJ1-6; a possible D gene is TRBD1 (6 bases). Material for sequencing was peripheral blood. Here the CDR3 reads CASSPPTGINSPLHF. CDR3 sequence (DNA): TGTGCCAGCTCACCACCGACAGGCATTAATTCACCCCTCCACTTT.